Shown below are 30 T cell receptor beta chains from a single sample sequenced in a study of chemoradiotherapy in HPV16-positive cancers. Data came from immunoSEQ multiplex PCR; TCRdb stores just in-frame clones and leaves some out. The sample shows more than 10,000 clones, more than 50% of them seen only once. The biological material was taken from a patient who underwent chemoradiotherapy. The receptors shown here come from a human donor with HPV-associated anogenital cancer.

In this sample, this clone is large. CDR3: CASIPRGGGTGELFF. Here the CDR3 DNA reads TGTGCCAGCATCCCTCGGGGGGGCGGGACCGGGGAGCTGTTTTTT. V usage is TRBV28 and J usage is TRBJ2-2, with 8 positions matching TRBD2. This CDR3 contains 15 residues. Trimming removed 7 bases from V and 5 bases from J; junction bases left unmatched: 9. From germline, CDR1 is MDHEN and CDR2 SYDVKM. Variable domain in full (rest from reference TRBV28 and TRBJ2-2): DVKVTQSSRYLVKRTGEKVFLECVQDMDHENMFWYRQDPGLGLRLIYFSYDVKMKEKGDIPEGYSVSREKKERFSLILESASTNQTSMYLCASIPRGGGTGELFFGEGSRLTVL.

The chain recombines TRBV20-1 with TRBJ2-7; D gene ambiguous. CDR1 is DFQATT and CDR2 is SNEGSKA in the germline V gene (reference sequence). Between the trimmed V and J ends, which lost 6 bases and 7 bases, there was a span of 13 bases. CDR3 length: 11 residues. CDR3 coding DNA: TGCAGTGCCCAAGTCTTCGGGGAGCAGTACTTC. Its protein product is CSAQVFGEQYF.

This clone was picked up a small number of times. The V gene is TRBV5-1, the J gene TRBJ1-1; the D gene is possibly TRBD1 (5 bases). Germline assignment: CDR1 SGHRS and CDR2 YFSETQ. CDR3 length equals 14 residues. V was pared by 0 bases and J by 4 bases, with 10 bases between. CDR3 loop: CASSLERGGTEAFF. The CDR3, as DNA: TGCGCCAGCAGCTTGGAAAGGGGAGGCACTGAAGCTTTCTTT.

The rearrangement links TRBV5-5 to TRBJ1-1; D is ambiguous. Germline V gene data show CDR1 as SGHKS and CDR2 as YYEKEE (reference sequence). Trimming took 3 bases from V and 0 from J, leaving 9 bases between them. The length of the CDR3 is 14 residues. CDR3 nucleotides: TGTGCCAGCAGCTCCGTCTTGTTGAACACTGAAGCTTTCTTT. This gives the protein CASSSVLLNTEAFF. Complete variable domain (other parts from reference TRBV5-5 and TRBJ1-1): DAGVTQSPTHLIKTRGQQVTLRCSPISGHKSVSWYQQVLGQGPQFIFQYYEKEERGRGNFPDRFSARQFPNYSSELNVNALLLGDSALYLCASSSVLLNTEAFFGQGTRLTVV.

The chain has TRBV10-3 and TRBJ1-2, with D tentatively TRBD1 (6 bases). The germline V gene has CDR1 ENHRY and CDR2 SYGVKD. The CDR3 has 14 amino acids. The ends were cut back, 2 bases at V and 4 bases at J, with 11 bases in the middle. This chain's CDR3 is CAISEPGHRYGYTF. In nucleotides, the CDR3 is TGTGCCATCAGTGAGCCGGGACATCGCTATGGCTACACCTTC.

This chain links TRBV7-8 with TRBJ1-4, with 10 bases aligning to TRBD1. The V segment lost 0 bases and the J segment 6 bases; nucleotides outside the gene matches: 4. Germline CDR1 SGHVS, CDR2 FQNEAQ. The CDR3 extends over 16 amino acids. The CDR3 DNA reads TGTGCCAGCAGCTTAGCGTTAGGACAGGGGGATGAAAAACTGTTTTTT. This translates into CASSLALGQGDEKLFF.

V is TRBV4-1 and J is TRBJ2-5, with D perhaps assigned TRBD1 or TRBD2 (7 bases each). V gave up 1 base and J gave up 5 bases, with 11 bases separating them. Germline V gene sequence: CDR1 MGHRA, CDR2 YSYEKL. The CDR3 has 14 amino acids. In DNA, the CDR3 is TGCGCCAGCAGCCAAGCCCAGGGGGGGGAGACCCAGTACTTC. Amino acid sequence: CASSQAQGGETQYF.

This clone has just a few counts. V gene TRBV5-1 combines with J gene TRBJ2-5; unclear D gene. CDR3 length equals 16 residues. The germline CDR1 and CDR2 sequences are SGHRS and YFSETQ. Trimming removed 4 bases from V and 2 bases from J, with 18 bases in between. The chain's CDR3 is CASSLGREMGQETQYF. CDR3 DNA sequence: TGCGCCAGCAGCCTGGGAAGGGAAATGGGACAAGAGACCCAGTACTTC.

This rearrangement joins TRBV7-2 to TRBJ2-7, with TRBD1 as a possible D gene (6 bases). Trimming removed 5 bases at V and 5 bases at J, with 16 bases between. This CDR3 has 14 residues. Germline V CDR1 and CDR2: SGHTA, FQGNSA. The CDR3 coding sequence is TGTGCCAGCAGCGTCACAGGGTATGGTCACGAGCAGTACTTC. Residues: CASSVTGYGHEQYF.

The chain employs TRBV28 and TRBJ2-7, with D possibly matching TRBD1 (8 bases). Trimming pared 7 bases from V and 9 bases from J, leaving 13 bases between. This CDR3 contains 11 residues. The germline V gene has CDR1 MDHEN and CDR2 SYDVKM. The CDR3 reads CASNTGGGQYF. The CDR3 DNA sequence: TGTGCCAGCAATACAGGGGGGGGGCAGTACTTC.

The chain recombines TRBV7-3 with TRBJ2-3; 14 nucleotides align to TRBD2. Germline CDR1 is SGHTA and CDR2 is FQGTGA. The CDR3 runs to 17 residues. The trim removed 2 bases at V and 4 bases at J, leaving 5 bases unmatched. The CDR3 loop is CASSLDGLAGGADTQYF. The CDR3 nucleotides are TGTGCCAGCAGCTTAGATGGACTAGCGGGAGGCGCAGATACGCAGTATTTT.

This clone was observed a few times. The chain combines TRBV23-1 with TRBJ1-2; D gene unclear. TRBV23-1 counts as an open reading frame of uncertain function. The CDR3 is 11 amino acids. V lost 6 bases to trimming and J lost 7 bases, with 9 bases between them. The CDR3 DNA follows: TGCGCCAGCAGCCCCCACGGTGGCTACACCTTC. It translates to CASSPHGGYTF.

This clone has only a few counts. CDR3: CASRAGADSTEAFF. In DNA, the CDR3 is TGTGCCAGCAGAGCCGGGGCGGACAGCACTGAAGCTTTCTTT. V is TRBV2 and J is TRBJ1-1, with a weak D call TRBD1 (6 bases). Trimming removed 6 bases from V and 4 bases from J, with 15 bases in between. CDR3 size: 14 residues. The germline gives CDR1 SNHLY, CDR2 FYNNEI.

This clone was seen a single time. This sequence joins TRBV6-5 and TRBJ2-7; D not certain. Trimming stripped 3 bases from V and 5 bases from J, with 5 bases between. The CDR3 contains 11 residues. The germline gives CDR1 MNHEY, CDR2 SVGAGI. This CDR3 is CASSYFDEQYF. The DNA of the CDR3 is TGTGCCAGCAGTTATTTCGACGAGCAGTACTTC.

The chain couples TRBV9 to TRBJ1-2; D not certain. The V gene lost 0 bases and the J gene lost 13 bases, with 13 bases spanning the gap. The CDR3 loop spans 12 amino acids. Germline CDR1 SGDLS, CDR2 YYNGEE. The DNA of the CDR3 is TGTGCCAGCAGCGTAGGGGTAGGGCGGATCACCTTC. As protein: CASSVGVGRITF. Variable domain in full (rest from reference TRBV9 and TRBJ1-2): DSGVTQTPKHLITATGQRVTLRCSPRSGDLSVYWYQQSLDQGLQFLIQYYNGEERAKGNILERFSAQQFPDLHSELNLSSLELGDSALYFCASSVGVGRITFGSGTRLTVV.

V and J are TRBV28 and TRBJ2-7; D is unresolved. CDR3 length: 14 residues. V was trimmed by 5 bases and J by 6 bases, leaving 17 bases between them. Germline CDR1 and CDR2: MDHEN and SYDVKM. The CDR3 loop reads CASSDHQAESEQYF. The CDR3 DNA is TGTGCCAGCAGTGACCATCAGGCCGAGTCCGAGCAGTACTTC.

The V and J genes are TRBV9 and TRBJ2-1; D remains unclear. CDR1 SGDLS and CDR2 YYNGEE come from the germline V gene. With 2 bases removed from V and 0 bases from J, the gap between germline ends came to 9 bases. CDR3 length equals 15 residues. This chain's CDR3 is CASSVGPSSYNEQFF. Here the CDR3 DNA reads TGTGCCAGCAGCGTTGGCCCAAGCTCCTACAATGAGCAGTTCTTC.

The chain carries TRBV2 and TRBJ2-3; D uncertain. Germline CDR1 and CDR2: SNHLY and FYNNEI. Trimming removed 1 base from V and 6 bases from J, with 11 bases in between. The CDR3 consists of 14 residues. CDR3 nucleotide sequence: TGTGCCAGCAGTGAAGGGTTCTTGGAGGATACGCAGTATTTT. It is translated as CASSEGFLEDTQYF.

This clone was counted only a few times. The genes are TRBV5-1 and TRBJ1-6; the D is unclear. CDR3 length: 15 amino acids. CDR1 and CDR2 (germline): SGHRS, YFSETQ. Trimming cost V 6 bases and J 8 bases, with 18 bases left between them. This chain's CDR3 is CASKSEGTAYSPLHF. The DNA of the CDR3 is TGCGCCAGCAAGTCAGAAGGCACAGCCTATTCACCCCTCCACTTT.

This rearrangement joins TRBV28 to TRBJ1-2; no clear D. The CDR3 length is 13 residues. The ends were cut back, 7 bases at V and 4 bases at J, with 13 bases in the middle. The germline V gene has CDR1 MDHEN and CDR2 SYDVKM. CDR3 residues: CASTLPGPYGYTF. The CDR3, as DNA: TGTGCCAGCACCTTGCCGGGCCCCTATGGCTACACCTTC.

The J gene is TRBJ1-2, the V gene TRBV6-6; no reliable D call. The CDR3 runs to 13 residues. V lost 5 bases and J 8 bases, leaving 15 bases between the germline ends. Germline V CDR1 and CDR2: MNHNY, SVGAGI (reference sequence). In DNA, the CDR3 is TGTGCCAGCAGTGGTCACAGCCGTTGGGGCTACACCTTC. Translating it yields CASSGHSRWGYTF.

This clone appeared a few times. This rearrangement joins TRBV14 to TRBJ2-7, with a tentative D call TRBD1 (6 bases). The CDR3 is made up of 14 amino acids. V lost 4 bases and J lost 4, with 14 bases in between. In germline, CDR1 is SGHDN, CDR2 FVKESK. This chain's CDR3 is CASSLAGVPYEQYF. The CDR3 coding sequence is TGTGCCAGCAGCCTGGCAGGGGTACCGTACGAGCAGTACTTC.

This CDR3 is CASRDRVRAEAFF. The CDR3 DNA sequence: TGTGCCAGCAGGGACAGGGTAAGGGCTGAAGCTTTCTTT. The chain is built from TRBV6-5 and TRBJ1-1; 8 bases agree with TRBD1. V trimming: 6 bases; J trimming: 6 bases; junction bases outside the gene matches: 6. CDR1 MNHEY and CDR2 SVGAGI come from the germline V gene. The length of the CDR3 is 13 residues.

The chain is built from TRBV29-1 and TRBJ2-7; D remains unclear. The ends were cut back, 4 bases at V and 0 bases at J, with 4 bases in the middle. Germline loops: CDR1 SQVTM, CDR2 ANQGSEA. The length of the CDR3 is 11 residues. CDR3 in amino acids: CSVGASYEQYF. The DNA of the CDR3 is TGCAGCGTTGGGGCCTCCTACGAGCAGTACTTC.

This rearrangement joins TRBV6-1 to TRBJ2-1, with D possibly being TRBD1 (6 bases). Trimming left V 5 bases short and J 7 bases short, with 12 bases between. The germline gives CDR1 MNHNS, CDR2 SASEGT. This CDR3 comprises 13 residues. CDR3 protein: CASSYLTGNEQFF. Written as DNA, the CDR3 is TGTGCCAGCAGTTATCTTACAGGGAATGAGCAGTTCTTC.

This clone is classed as medium-sized. This sequence joins TRBV29-1 and TRBJ1-2; D is undetermined. CDR1 is SQVTM and CDR2 is ANQGSEA in the germline V gene. This CDR3 has 12 residues. V shed 4 bases and J shed 5 bases, with 11 bases lying between them. CDR3 bases: TGCAGCGTTGGTACTAGGGAGTATGGCTACACCTTC. This codes for CSVGTREYGYTF.

The chain employs TRBV27 and TRBJ2-7; 10 bases match TRBD2. Germline loops: CDR1 MNHEY, CDR2 SMNVEV (reference sequence). The trim removed 2 bases at V and 2 bases at J, leaving 3 bases unmatched. The CDR3 runs to 15 residues. The CDR3 nucleotides are TGTGCCAGCAGTTTACAAGCGGGAGGGCCCTACGAGCAGTACTTC. Protein sequence: CASSLQAGGPYEQYF.

J is TRBJ1-5 and V is TRBV4-1; no clear D. V was trimmed by 4 bases and J by 3 bases, leaving 13 bases between them. Germline V gives CDR1 MGHRA, CDR2 YSYEKL. The length of the CDR3 is 15 residues. CDR3 bases: TGCGCCAGCAGCCTTAGGGCAGCCAACAATCAGCCCCAGCATTTT. Encoded protein: CASSLRAANNQPQHF.

The rearrangement uses TRBV7-2 and TRBJ2-5; perhaps D is TRBD1 or TRBD2 (5 bases each). V was pared by 1 base and J by 1 base, with 7 bases between. The length of the CDR3 is 14 residues. Germline CDR1 reads SGHTA; CDR2 reads FQGNSA. CDR3 residues: CASSLGGAQETQYF. The CDR3 nucleotides read TGTGCCAGCAGCTTAGGAGGGGCCCAAGAGACCCAGTACTTC.

The rearrangement links TRBV7-8 to TRBJ1-4, with D uncertain. The germline V gene encodes CDR1 SGHVS and CDR2 FQNEAQ. V dropped 3 bases and J dropped 0 bases, with 5 bases sitting between them. The CDR3 extends over 14 amino acids. In DNA, the CDR3 is TGTGCCAGCAGCTTGACGGCAACTAATGAAAAACTGTTTTTT. Residues: CASSLTATNEKLFF.